One T cell receptor beta chain is described in this entry. The antigen remains undetermined. MiXCR, applied by TCRdb to the reads, yields one record per CDR3 protein. The top ten clones hold over 10% of a sample with about 920,000 distinct CDR3 sequences, roughly a third of them seen once. These data belong to a study of T cell repertoires in cytomegalovirus infection. Overall study: CMV infection together with matching HLA type was indicated by public TCR beta signatures.

Germline values: CDR1 SGHRS, CDR2 YFSETQ. The CDR3 is 17 residues long. V shed 0 bases and J shed 0 bases, with 10 bases lying between them. Study-wide points: Frequencies of public TCR beta families were cumulated, and this identified carriers of CMV plus the relevant HLA.

The clonotype comes from a human donor in good health (CMV status not recorded). Some clones in this sample may be carry-over from other donors' samples. The specimen comprised cultured CD8+ T cells from PBMCs, sampled from culture after CMV antigen stimulation. V usage is TRBV5-1 and J usage is TRBJ2-6; perhaps D is TRBD1 or TRBD2 (5 bases each). The CDR3 here is CASSLADSGSGANVLTF. In DNA, the CDR3 is TGCGCCAGCAGCTTGGCCGACAGCGGCTCTGGGGCCAACGTCCTGACTTTC.